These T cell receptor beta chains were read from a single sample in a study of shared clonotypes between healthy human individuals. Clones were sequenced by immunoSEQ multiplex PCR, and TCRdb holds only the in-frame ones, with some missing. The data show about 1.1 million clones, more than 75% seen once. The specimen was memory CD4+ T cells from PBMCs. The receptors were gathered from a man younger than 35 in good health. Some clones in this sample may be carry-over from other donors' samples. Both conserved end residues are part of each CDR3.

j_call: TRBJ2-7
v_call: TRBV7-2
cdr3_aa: CASSQRTGNYEQYF

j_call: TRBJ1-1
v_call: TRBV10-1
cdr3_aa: CASSEARGLNTEAFF

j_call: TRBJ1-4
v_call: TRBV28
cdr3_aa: CASGAKGRGGEKLFF

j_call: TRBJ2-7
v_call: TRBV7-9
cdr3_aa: CASSRKGSYEQYF

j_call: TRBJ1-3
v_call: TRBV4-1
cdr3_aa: CASSQEGLGNTIYF

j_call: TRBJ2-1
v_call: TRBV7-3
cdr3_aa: CASSLMVAGEGEQFF

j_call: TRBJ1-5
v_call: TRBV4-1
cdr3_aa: CASSQGSHSNQPQHF

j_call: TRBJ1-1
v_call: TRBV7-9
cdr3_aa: CAGRGFGTEAFF

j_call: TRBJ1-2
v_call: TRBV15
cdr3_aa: CATSREGYGYTF

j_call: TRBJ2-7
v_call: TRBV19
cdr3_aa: CASSIDSQSSYEQYF

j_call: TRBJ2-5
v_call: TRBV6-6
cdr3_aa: CASSVTGAGETQYF

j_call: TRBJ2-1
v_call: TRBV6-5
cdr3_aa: CAIGVGISYNEQFF

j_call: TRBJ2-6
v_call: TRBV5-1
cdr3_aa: CASSSTSGANVLTF

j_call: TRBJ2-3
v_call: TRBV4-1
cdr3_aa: CASSQGLTTADTQYF

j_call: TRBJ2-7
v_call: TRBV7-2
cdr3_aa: CASSFIAGGNGAYEQYF

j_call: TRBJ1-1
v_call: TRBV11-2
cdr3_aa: CASSLRKDGAFF

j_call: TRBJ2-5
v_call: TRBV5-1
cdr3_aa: CASSFLSSRGRAGETQYF

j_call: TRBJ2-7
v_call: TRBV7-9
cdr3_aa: CASSSLGREQYF

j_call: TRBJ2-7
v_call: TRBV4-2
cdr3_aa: CASSRQTSGVYEQYF

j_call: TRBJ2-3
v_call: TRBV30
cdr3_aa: CAWSPDIPSTDTQYF

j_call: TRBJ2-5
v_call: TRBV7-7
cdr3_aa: CASSLTGDMYRETQYF

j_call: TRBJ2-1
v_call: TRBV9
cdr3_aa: CASSGAGRDEQFF

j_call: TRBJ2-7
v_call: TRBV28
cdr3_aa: CASSRTGGYYEQYF

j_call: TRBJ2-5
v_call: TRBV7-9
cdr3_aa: CASSSGLAGETQYF

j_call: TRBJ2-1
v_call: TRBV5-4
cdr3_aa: CASGWTGYNEQFF

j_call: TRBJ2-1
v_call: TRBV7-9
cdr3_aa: CASSFRTSGRYNEQFF

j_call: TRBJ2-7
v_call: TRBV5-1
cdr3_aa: CASSLALAWQVDYEQYF

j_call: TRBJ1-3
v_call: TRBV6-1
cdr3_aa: CASNSRTGGNTIYF

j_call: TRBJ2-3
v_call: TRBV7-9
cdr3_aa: CASSLGGYSTDTQYF

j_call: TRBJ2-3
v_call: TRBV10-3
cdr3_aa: CAIMEGDRGADTQYF

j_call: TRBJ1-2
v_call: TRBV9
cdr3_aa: CASSLIRAQDGYTF

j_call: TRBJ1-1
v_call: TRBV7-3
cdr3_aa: CASSVGHLGTEAFF

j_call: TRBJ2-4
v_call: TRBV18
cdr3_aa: CASSPLPNTSGNNIQYF

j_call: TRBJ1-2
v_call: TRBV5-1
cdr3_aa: CASSLDTPNYGYTF

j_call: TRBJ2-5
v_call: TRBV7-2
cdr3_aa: CASSPQRETQYF

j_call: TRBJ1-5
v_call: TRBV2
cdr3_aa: CASRYREGVGPQHF

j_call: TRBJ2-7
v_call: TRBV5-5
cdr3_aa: CASSLHRESYEQYF

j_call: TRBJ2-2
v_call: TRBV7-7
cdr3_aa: CASSPSRNTGELFF

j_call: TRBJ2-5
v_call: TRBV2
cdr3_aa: CASKGQGGVQETQYF

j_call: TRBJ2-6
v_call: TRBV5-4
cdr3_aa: CASSPSGGANVLTF

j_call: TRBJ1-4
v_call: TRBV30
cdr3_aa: CAWSPAREKLFF

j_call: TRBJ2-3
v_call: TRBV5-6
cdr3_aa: CASSLAGVITDTQYF

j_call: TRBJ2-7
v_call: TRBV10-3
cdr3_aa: CAISGTSGSYEQYF

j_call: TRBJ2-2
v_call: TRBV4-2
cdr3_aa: CASSQDSLAGLAPWELFF

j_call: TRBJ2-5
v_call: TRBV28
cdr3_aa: CASTQLKGGSETQYF

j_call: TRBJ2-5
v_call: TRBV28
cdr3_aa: CASSLLAGGETQYF

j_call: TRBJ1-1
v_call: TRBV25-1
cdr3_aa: CASSVSMNTEAFF

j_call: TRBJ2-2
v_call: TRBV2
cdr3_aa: CASSGTYTGELFF

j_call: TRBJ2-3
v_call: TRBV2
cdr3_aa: CASSENGGTSTDTQYF

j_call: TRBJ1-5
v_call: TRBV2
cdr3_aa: CASSRLMGQPQHF

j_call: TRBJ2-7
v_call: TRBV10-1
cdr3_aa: CASSEGGGYEQYF